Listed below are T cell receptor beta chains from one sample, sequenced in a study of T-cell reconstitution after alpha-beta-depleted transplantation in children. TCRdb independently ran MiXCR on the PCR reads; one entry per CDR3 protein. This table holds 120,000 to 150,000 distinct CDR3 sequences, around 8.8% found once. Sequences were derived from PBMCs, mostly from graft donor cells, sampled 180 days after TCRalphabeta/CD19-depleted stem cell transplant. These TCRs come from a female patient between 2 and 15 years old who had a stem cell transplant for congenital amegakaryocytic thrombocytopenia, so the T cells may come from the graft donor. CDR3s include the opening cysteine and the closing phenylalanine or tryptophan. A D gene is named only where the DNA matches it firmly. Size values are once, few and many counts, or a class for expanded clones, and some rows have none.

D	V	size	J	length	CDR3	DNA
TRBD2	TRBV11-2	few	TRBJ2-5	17	CASSLAPGLAGVETQYF	TGTGCCAGCAGCTTAGCCCCAGGACTAGCGGGGGTGGAGACCCAGTACTTC
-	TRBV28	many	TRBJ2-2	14	CASGTTGTTGELFF	TGTGCCAGCGGAACAACAGGGACCACCGGGGAGCTGTTTTTT
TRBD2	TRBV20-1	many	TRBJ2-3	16	CSARDPSGAEVDTQYF	TGCAGTGCTAGAGATCCCAGCGGGGCCGAGGTCGATACGCAGTATTTT
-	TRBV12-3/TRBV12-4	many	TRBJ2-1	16	CASSLVKGNSYNEQFF	TGTGCCAGCAGTTTAGTAAAGGGAAACTCCTACAATGAGCAGTTCTTC
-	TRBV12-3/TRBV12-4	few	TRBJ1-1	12	CASSTGLGKAFF	TGTGCCAGCAGCACCGGTTTAGGGAAAGCTTTCTTT
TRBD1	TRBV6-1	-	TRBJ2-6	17	CASSATGGRSGANVLTF	TGTGCCAGCAGTGCAACAGGGGGTAGATCTGGGGCCAACGTCCTGACTTTC
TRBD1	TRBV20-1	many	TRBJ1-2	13	CSPWTGGLEGYTF	TGCAGTCCCTGGACAGGGGGCCTTGAGGGCTACACCTTC
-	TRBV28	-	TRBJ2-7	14	CASSRSGNSYEQYF	TGTGCCAGCAGCCGATCAGGAAACTCCTACGAGCAGTACTTC
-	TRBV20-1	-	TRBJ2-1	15	CSARDLANSYNEQFF	TGCAGTGCTAGAGATCTAGCGAACTCCTACAATGAGCAGTTCTTC
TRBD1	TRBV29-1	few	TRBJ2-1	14	CSVGQGYSYNEQFF	TGCAGCGTCGGACAGGGGTACTCCTACAATGAGCAGTTCTTC
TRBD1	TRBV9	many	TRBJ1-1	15	CASSVAGGGDTEAFF	TGTGCCAGCAGCGTAGCAGGGGGAGGGGACACTGAAGCTTTCTTT
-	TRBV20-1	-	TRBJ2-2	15	CSARLLPRGTGELFF	TGCAGTGCTAGATTACTACCGAGGGGAACCGGGGAGCTGTTTTTT
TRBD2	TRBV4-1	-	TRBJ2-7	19	CASSQDPIGGTSISYEQYF	TGCGCCAGCAGCCAAGATCCAATTGGCGGGACTAGTATATCCTACGAGCAGTACTTC
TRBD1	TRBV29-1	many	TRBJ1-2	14	CSVVDRGRGYGYTF	TGCAGCGTAGTTGACAGGGGGCGAGGCTATGGCTACACCTTC
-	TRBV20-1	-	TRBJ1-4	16	CTASKGSPATNEKLFF	TGCACTGCTAGTAAAGGCAGCCCTGCAACTAATGAAAAACTGTTTTTT
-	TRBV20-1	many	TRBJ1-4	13	CSAAGLPDEKLFF	TGCAGTGCTGCCGGGCTACCGGATGAAAAACTGTTTTTT
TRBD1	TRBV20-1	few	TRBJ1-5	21	CSARPVPGTGVGKNSNQPQHF	TGCAGTGCTAGACCCGTCCCCGGGACAGGAGTCGGGAAAAATAGCAATCAGCCCCAGCATTTT
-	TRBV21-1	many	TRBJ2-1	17	CASSKRDKGTIYNEQFF	TGTGCCAGCAGCAAAAGGGATAAGGGGACAATCTACAATGAGCAGTTCTTC
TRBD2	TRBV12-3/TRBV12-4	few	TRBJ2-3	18	CASSLPPRPPSGRDTQYF	TGTGCCAGCAGTTTACCACCCCGGCCGCCTAGCGGGAGGGATACGCAGTATTTT
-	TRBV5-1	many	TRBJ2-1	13	CASSLGRHNEQFF	TGCGCCAGCAGCTTGGGACGACACAATGAGCAGTTCTTC
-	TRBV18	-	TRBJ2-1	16	CASSPKLAGTGGEQFF	TGTGCCAGCTCACCGAAGCTAGCGGGGACAGGCGGTGAGCAGTTCTTC
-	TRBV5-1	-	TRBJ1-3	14	CASSPSSSGNTIYF	TGCGCCAGCAGCCCAAGTTCATCTGGAAACACCATATATTTT
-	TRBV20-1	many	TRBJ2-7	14	CSAPLRSLGYEQYF	TGCAGTGCACCGTTACGGAGTCTCGGATACGAGCAGTACTTC
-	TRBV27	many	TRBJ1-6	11	CASGLNSPLHF	TGTGCCAGCGGATTAAATTCACCCCTCCACTTT
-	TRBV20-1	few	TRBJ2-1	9	CSASGEQFF	TGCAGTGCTAGTGGTGAGCAGTTCTTC
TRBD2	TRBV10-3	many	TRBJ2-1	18	CAIRPTSGRESLYNEQFF	TGTGCCATCCGCCCTACTAGCGGGAGGGAATCACTCTACAATGAGCAGTTCTTC
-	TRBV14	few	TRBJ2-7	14	CASSPIDVAYEQYF	TGTGCCAGCAGCCCGATCGATGTGGCCTACGAGCAGTACTTC
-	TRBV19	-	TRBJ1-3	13	CASSMNAGNTIHF	TGTGCCAGTAGTATGAATGCTGGAAACACCATACATTTT
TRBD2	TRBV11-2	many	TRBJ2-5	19	CASSLDQRLAGVLQETQYF	TGTGCCAGCAGCTTAGATCAGCGACTAGCGGGGGTACTCCAAGAGACCCAGTACTTC
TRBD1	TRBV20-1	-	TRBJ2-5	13	CSASGTGPRAQYF	TGCAGTGCTAGTGGGACAGGCCCCCGGGCCCAGTACTTC
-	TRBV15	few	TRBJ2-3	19	CATSRADPRGAPSTDTQYF	TGTGCCACCAGCAGAGCAGACCCCAGGGGGGCTCCTAGCACAGATACGCAGTATTTT
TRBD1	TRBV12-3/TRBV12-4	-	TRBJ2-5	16	CASSLMARTGQETQYF	TGTGCCAGCAGTTTAATGGCCAGGACAGGGCAAGAGACCCAGTACTTC